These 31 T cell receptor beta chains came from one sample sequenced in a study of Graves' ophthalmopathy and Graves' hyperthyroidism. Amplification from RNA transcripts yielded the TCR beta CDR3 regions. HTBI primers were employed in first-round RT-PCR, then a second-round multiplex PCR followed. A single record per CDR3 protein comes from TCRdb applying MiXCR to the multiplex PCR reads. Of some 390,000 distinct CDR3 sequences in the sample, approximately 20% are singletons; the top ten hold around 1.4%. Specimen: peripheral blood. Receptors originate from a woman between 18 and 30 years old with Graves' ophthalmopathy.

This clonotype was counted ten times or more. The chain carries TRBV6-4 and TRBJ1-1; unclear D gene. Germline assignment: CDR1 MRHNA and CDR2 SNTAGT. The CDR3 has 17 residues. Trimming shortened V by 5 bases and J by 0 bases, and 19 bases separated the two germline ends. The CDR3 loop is CASSIPKASTMNTEAFF. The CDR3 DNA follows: TGTGCCAGCAGTATTCCTAAAGCGTCCACCATGAACACTGAAGCTTTCTTT.

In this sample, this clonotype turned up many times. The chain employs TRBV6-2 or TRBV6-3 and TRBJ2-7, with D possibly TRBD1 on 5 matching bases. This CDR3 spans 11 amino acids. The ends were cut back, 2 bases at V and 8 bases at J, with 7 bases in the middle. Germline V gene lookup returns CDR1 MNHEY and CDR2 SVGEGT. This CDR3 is CASSYRGQQYF. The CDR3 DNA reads TGTGCCAGCAGTTACAGGGGTCAGCAGTACTTC.

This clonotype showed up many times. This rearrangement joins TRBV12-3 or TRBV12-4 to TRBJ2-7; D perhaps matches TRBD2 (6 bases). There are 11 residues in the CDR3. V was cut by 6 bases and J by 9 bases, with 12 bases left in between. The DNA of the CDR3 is TGTGCCAGCAGCCGTAGGAGGGCGCAGTACTTC. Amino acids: CASSRRRAQYF.

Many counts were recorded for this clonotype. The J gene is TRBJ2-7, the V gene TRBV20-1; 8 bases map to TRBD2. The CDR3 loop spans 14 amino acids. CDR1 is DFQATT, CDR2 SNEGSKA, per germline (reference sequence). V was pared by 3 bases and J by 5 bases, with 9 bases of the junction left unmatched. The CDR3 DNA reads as TGCAGTGCTAGTTCGGGGGGGCCTATAAACGAGCAGTACTTC. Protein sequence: CSASSGGPINEQYF.

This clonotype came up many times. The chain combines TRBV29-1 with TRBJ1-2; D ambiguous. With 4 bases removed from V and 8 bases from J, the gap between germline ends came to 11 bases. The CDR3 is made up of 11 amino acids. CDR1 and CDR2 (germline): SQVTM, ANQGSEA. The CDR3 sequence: CSVGAAGGYTF. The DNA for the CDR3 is TGCAGCGTTGGGGCCGCGGGGGGCTACACCTTC.

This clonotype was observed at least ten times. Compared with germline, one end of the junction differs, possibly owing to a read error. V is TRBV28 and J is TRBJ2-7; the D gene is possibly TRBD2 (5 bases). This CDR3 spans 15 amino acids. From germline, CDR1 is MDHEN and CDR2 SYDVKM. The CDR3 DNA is TGTGCCACCAGTTCGGGGATCACTCCCTACTACGAGCAGTACTTC. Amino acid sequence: CATSSGITPYYEQYF. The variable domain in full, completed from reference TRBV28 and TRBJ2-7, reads DVKVTQSSRYLVKRTGEKVFLECVQDMDHENMFWYRQDPGLGLRLIYFSYDVKMKEKGDIPEGYSVSREKKERFSLILESASTNQTSMYLCATSSGITPYYEQYFGPGTRLTVT.

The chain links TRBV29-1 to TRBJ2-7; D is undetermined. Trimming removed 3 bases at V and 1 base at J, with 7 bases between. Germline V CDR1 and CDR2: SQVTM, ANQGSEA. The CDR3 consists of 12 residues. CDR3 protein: CSVEDGSYEQYF. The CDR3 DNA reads TGCAGCGTTGAGGACGGTTCCTACGAGCAGTACTTC.

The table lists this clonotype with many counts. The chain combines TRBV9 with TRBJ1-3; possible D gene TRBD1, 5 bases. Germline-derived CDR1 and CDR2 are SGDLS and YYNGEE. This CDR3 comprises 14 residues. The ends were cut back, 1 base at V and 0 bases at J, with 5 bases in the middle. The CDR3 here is CASSVRGSGNTIYF. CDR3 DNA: TGTGCCAGCAGCGTAAGGGGCTCTGGAAACACCATATATTTT.

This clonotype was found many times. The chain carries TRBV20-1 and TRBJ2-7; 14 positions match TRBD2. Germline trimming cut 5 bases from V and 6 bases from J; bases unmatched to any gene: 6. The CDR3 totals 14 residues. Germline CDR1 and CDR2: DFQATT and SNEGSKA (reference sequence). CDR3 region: CSAATSGRVGEQYF. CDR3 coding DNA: TGCAGTGCTGCGACTAGCGGGAGGGTAGGCGAGCAGTACTTC.

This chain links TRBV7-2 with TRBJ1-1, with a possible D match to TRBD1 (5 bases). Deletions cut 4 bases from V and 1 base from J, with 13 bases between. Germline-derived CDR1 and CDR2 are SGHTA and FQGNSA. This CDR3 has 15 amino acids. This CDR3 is CASSSRGAGNTEAFF. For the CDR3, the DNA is TGTGCCAGCAGCTCCCGGGGCGCAGGGAACACTGAAGCTTTCTTT.

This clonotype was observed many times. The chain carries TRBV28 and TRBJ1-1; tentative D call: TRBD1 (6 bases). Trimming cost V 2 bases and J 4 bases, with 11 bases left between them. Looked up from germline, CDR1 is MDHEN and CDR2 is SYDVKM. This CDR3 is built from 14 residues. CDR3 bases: TGTGCCAGCAGTTTAATTTTAGGGGGCACTGAAGCTTTCTTT. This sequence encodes CASSLILGGTEAFF.

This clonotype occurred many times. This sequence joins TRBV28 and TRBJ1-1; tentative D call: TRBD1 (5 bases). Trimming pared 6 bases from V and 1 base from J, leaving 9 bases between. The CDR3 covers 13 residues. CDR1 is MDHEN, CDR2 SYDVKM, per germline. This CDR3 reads CASRLTANTEAFF. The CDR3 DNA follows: TGTGCCAGCAGACTGACAGCGAACACTGAAGCTTTCTTT.

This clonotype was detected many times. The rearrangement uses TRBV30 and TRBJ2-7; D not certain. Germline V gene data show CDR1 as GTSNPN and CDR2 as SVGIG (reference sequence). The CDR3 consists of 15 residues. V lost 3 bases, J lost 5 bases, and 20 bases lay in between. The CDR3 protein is CAWRGMGRVGNEQYF. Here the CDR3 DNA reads TGTGCCTGGAGGGGTATGGGAAGAGTCGGTAACGAGCAGTACTTC.

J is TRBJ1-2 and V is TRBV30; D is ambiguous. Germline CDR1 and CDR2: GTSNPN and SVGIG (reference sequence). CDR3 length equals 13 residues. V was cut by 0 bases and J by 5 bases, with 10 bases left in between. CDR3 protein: CAWSVTSYYGYTF. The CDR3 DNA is TGTGCCTGGAGTGTAACCTCCTATTATGGCTACACCTTC.

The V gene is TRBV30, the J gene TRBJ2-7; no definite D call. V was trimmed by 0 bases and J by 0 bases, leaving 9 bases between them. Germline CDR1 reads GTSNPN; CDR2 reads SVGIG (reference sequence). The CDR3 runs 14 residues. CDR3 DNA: TGTGCCTGGAGTGTACGAACAGACTCCTACGAGCAGTACTTC. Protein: CAWSVRTDSYEQYF.

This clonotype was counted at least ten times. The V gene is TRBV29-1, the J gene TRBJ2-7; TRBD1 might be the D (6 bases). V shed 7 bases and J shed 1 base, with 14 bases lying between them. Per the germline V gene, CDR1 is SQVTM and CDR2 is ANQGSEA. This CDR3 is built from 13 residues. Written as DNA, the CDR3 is TGCAGCGCAGGGGATTGGGGGTCCTACGAGCAGTACTTC. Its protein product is CSAGDWGSYEQYF.

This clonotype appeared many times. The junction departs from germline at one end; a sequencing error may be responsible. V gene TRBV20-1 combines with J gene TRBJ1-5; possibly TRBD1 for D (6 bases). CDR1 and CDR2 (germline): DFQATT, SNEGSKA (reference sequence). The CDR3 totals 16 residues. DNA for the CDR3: TGCAGTGCTGGAGATCTAAGGGGGTCAAACAATCAGCCCCAGCATTTT. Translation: CSAGDLRGSNNQPQHF.

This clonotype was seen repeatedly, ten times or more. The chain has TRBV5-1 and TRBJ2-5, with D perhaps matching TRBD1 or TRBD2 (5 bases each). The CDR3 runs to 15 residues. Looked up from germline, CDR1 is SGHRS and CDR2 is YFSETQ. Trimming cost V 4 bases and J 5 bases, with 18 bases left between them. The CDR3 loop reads CASSPGTGPRETQYF. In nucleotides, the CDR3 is TGCGCCAGCAGCCCGGGGACGGGCCCCAGGGAGACCCAGTACTTC.

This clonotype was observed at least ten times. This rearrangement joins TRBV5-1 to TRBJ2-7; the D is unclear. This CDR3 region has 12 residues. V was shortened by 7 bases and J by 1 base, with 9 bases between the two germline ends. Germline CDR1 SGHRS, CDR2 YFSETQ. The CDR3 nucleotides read TGCGCCAGCCAATTGACTTCCTACGAGCAGTACTTC. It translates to CASQLTSYEQYF.

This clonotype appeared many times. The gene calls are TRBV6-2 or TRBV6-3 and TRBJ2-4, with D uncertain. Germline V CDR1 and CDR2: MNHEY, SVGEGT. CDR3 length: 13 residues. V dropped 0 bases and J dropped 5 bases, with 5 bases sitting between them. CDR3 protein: CASSYSEENIQYF. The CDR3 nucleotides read TGTGCCAGCAGTTACTCAGAGGAAAACATTCAGTACTTC.

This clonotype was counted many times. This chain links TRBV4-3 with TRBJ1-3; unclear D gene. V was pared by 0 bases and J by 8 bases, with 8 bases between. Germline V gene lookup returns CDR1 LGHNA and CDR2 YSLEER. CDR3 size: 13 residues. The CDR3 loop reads CASSQETRDTIYF. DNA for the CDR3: TGCGCCAGCAGCCAAGAAACAAGGGACACCATATATTTT.

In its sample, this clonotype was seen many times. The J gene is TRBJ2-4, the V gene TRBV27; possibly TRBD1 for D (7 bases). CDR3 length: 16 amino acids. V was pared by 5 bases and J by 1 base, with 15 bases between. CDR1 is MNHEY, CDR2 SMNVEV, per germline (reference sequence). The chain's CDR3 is CASSLYQGGAKNIQYF. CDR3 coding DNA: TGTGCCAGCAGTCTCTACCAGGGGGGTGCCAAAAACATTCAGTACTTC.

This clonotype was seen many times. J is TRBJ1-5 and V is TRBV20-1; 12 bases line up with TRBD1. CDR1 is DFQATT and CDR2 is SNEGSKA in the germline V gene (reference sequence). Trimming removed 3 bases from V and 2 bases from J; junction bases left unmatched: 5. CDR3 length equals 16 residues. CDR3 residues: CSASPGTGGGNQPQHF. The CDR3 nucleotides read TGCAGTGCTAGCCCGGGGACAGGGGGCGGCAATCAGCCCCAGCATTTT.

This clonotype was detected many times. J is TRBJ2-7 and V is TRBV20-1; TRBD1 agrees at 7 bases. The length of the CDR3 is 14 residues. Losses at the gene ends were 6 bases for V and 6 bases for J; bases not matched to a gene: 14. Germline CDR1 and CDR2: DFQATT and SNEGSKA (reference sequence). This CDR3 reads CSATPDRAPFEQYF. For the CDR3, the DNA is TGCAGTGCAACCCCTGACAGGGCCCCTTTCGAGCAGTACTTC.

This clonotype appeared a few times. The CDR3 is CASQPGAGYGNSPLHF. The CDR3 DNA sequence: TGTGCCAGCCAACCCGGGGCGGGGTACGGAAATTCACCCCTCCACTTT. The chain recombines TRBV6-1 with TRBJ1-6, with a possible D match to TRBD1 (5 bases). The CDR3 sequence is 16 residues long. V dropped 8 bases and J dropped 7 bases, with 21 bases sitting between them. Per the germline V gene, CDR1 is MNHNS and CDR2 is SASEGT.

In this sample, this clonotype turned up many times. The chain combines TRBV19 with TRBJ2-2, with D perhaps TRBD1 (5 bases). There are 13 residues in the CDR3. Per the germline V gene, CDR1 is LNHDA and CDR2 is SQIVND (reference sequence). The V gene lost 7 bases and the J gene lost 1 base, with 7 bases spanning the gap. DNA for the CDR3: TGTGCCAGTAACCAGGGGAACACCGGGGAGCTGTTTTTT. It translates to CASNQGNTGELFF.

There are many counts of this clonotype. The CDR3 DNA follows: TGTGCCAGCAGCCCTGGGACAGGGGTAGCCAAAAACATTCAGTACTTC. This translates into CASSPGTGVAKNIQYF. The chain carries TRBV14 and TRBJ2-4, with TRBD1 matching 10 bases. V dropped 4 bases and J dropped 0; count of bases not matched to a gene: 3. The CDR3 has 16 amino acids. CDR1 is SGHDN, CDR2 FVKESK, per germline.

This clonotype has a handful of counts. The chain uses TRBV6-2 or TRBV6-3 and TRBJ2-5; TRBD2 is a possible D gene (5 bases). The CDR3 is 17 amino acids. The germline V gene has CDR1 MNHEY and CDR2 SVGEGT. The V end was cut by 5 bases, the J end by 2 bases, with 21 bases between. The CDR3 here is CASSTAREARSQETQYF. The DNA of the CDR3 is TGTGCCAGCAGTACTGCCCGGGAAGCGCGATCACAAGAGACCCAGTACTTC.

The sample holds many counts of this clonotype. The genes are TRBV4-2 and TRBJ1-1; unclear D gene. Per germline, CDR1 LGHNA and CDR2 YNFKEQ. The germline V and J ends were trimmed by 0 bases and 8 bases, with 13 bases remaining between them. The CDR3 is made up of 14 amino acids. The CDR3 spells CASSQELVTTEAFF. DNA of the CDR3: TGTGCCAGCAGCCAAGAATTGGTGACAACCGAAGCTTTCTTT.

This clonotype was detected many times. For the CDR3, the DNA is TGCGCCAGCAGCCCCGACACCAATAGCAATCAGCCCCAGCATTTT. Residues: CASSPDTNSNQPQHF. V gene TRBV5-1 combines with J gene TRBJ1-5; D is unclear. Trimming left V 4 bases short and J 0 bases short, with 11 bases between. There are 15 residues in the CDR3. CDR1 and CDR2 from the germline V gene are SGHRS and YFSETQ.

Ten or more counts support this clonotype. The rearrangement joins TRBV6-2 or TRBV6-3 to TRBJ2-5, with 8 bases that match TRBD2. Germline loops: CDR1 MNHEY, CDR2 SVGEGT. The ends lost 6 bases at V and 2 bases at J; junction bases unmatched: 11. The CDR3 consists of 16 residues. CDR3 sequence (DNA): TGTGCCAGCAGGAGTCTAGCGGGCCCACCTCAAGAGACCCAGTACTTC. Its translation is CASRSLAGPPQETQYF.